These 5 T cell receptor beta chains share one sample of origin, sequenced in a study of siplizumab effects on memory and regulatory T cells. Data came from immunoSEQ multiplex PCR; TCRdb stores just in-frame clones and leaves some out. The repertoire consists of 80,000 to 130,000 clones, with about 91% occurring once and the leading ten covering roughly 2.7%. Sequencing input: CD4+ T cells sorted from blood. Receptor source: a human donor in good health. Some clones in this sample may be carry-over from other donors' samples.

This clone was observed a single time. The CDR3 DNA reads as TGTGCCAGCAGCTCGGGAGTTACCGGGGAGCTGTTTTTT. Its protein is CASSSGVTGELFF. The chain has TRBV7-3 and TRBJ2-2; D perhaps matches TRBD2 (6 bases). Germline-derived CDR1 and CDR2 are SGHTA and FQGTGA. The CDR3 is 13 amino acids. The V and J ends lost 4 bases and 5 bases respectively, with 8 bases between them. Full variable domain (outside the CDR3, taken from reference TRBV7-3 and TRBJ2-2): GAGVSQTPSNKVTEKGKYVELRCDPISGHTALYWYRQSLGQGPEFLIYFQGTGAADDSGLPNDRFFAVRPEGSVSTLKIQRTERGDSAVYLCASSSGVTGELFFGEGSRLTVL.

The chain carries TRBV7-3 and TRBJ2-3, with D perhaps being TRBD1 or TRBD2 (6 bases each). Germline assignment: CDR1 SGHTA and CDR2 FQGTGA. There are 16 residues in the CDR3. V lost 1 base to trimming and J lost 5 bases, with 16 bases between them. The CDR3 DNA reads TGTGCCAGCAGCTTAAACCCCGGGGGCGCCGGAGATACGCAGTATTTT. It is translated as CASSLNPGGAGDTQYF. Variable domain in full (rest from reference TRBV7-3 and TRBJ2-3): GAGVSQTPSNKVTEKGKYVELRCDPISGHTALYWYRQSLGQGPEFLIYFQGTGAADDSGLPNDRFFAVRPEGSVSTLKIQRTERGDSAVYLCASSLNPGGAGDTQYFGPGTRLTVL.

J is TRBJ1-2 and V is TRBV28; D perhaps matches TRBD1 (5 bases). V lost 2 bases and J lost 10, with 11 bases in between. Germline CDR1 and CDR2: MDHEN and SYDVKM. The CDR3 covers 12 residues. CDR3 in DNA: TGTGCCAGCAGTTTAGGCAGGGTCGACTACACCTTC. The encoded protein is CASSLGRVDYTF.

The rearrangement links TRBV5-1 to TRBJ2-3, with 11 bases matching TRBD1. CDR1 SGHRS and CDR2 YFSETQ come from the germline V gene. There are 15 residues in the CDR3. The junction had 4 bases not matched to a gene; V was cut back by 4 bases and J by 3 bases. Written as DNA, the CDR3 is TGCGCCAGCAGCGCTGGACAGGGGGCAACAGATACGCAGTATTTT. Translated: CASSAGQGATDTQYF. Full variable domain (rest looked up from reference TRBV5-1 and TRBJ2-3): KAGVTQTPRYLIKTRGQQVTLSCSPISGHRSVSWYQQTPGQGLQFLFEYFSETQRNKGNFPGRFSGRQFSNSRSEMNVSTLELGDSALYLCASSAGQGATDTQYFGPGTRLTVL.

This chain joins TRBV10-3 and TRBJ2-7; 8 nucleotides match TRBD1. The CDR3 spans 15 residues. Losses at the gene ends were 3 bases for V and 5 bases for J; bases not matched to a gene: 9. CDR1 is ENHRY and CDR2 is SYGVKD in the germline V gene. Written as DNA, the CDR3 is TGTGCCATCAGTGATCCGACAGGGGTTTTAAACGAGCAGTACTTC. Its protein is CAISDPTGVLNEQYF.